This TCR beta chain was recorded in a study of regulatory T cells in long-lasting Graves disease. Looking at the study overall: Graves' patients, diagnosed recently, had received antithyroid drugs under 3 months.

The sample's time point: newly diagnosed GD, antithyroid drugs for less than 3 months. The TCR library was prepared using RNA isolated from PBMCs. Study results and limitations: TRBV28, TRBJ1-2 and TRBJ2-5 were segments that persistent disease favored.

Germline values: CDR1 SGHRS, CDR2 YFSETQ. The CDR3 is made up of 15 amino acids. Between the trimmed V and J ends, which lost 0 bases and 4 bases, there was a span of 12 bases. Details on this clonotype: The antigen is unknown.

Both iRepertoire HTBI primers and Arm-PCR of CDR3 regions were used to build the TCR beta libraries. TCRdb re-analysed the multiplex PCR reads in MiXCR, keeping a single row per CDR3 protein. The table records 500,000 to 700,000 distinct CDR3 sequences, 15% to 20% of them present only once. This sample was shared with a second study, whose subject was T cells in Graves' hyperthyroidism and ophthalmopathy. Per that study: Using the HTBI primer set, a first-round RT-PCR was run on the TCR CDR3.

The rearrangement links TRBV5-1 to TRBJ2-3, with D perhaps assigned TRBD1 or TRBD2 (5 bases each). This clonotype originated in a woman in her thirties with Graves disease. The specimen was peripheral blood mononuclear cells (PBMCs), collected at new diagnosis, from a patient treated with antithyroid drugs. CDR3 protein: CASSLGGADSDTQYF. The CDR3 coding sequence is TGCGCCAGCAGCTTGGGAGGGGCGGATTCAGATACGCAGTATTTT.